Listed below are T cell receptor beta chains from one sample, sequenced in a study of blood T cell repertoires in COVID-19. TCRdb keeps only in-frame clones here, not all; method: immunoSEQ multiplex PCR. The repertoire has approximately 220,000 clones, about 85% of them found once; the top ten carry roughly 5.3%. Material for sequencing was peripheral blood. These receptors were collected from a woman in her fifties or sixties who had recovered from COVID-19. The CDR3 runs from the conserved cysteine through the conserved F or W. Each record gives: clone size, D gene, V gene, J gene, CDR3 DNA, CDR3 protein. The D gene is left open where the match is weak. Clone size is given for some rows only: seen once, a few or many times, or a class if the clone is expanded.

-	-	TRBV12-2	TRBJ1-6	TGTGCAAGTCGACCATCGAGCTCCTATAATTCACCCCTCCACTTT	CASRPSSSYNSPLHF
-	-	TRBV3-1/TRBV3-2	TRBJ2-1	TGTGCCAGCAGCCCTCGGGGGTACTACAATGAGCAGTTCTTC	CASSPRGYYNEQFF
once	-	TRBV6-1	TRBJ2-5	TGTGCCAGCAGTGATACGAGCGGAAGATGGGAGACCCAGTACTTC	CASSDTSGRWETQYF
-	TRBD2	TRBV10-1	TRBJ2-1	TGCGCCAGCAGTGAGGGCGGGGGGGCCGATGAGCAGTTCTTC	CASSEGGGADEQFF
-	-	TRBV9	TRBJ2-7	TGTGCCAGCGGACCTCTAGCCTCCTACGAGCAGTACTTC	CASGPLASYEQYF
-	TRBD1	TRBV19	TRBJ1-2	TGTGCCAGTAGTAGCCGACAGGGGGCTTACTATGGCTACACCTTC	CASSSRQGAYYGYTF
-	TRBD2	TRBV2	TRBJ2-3	TGTGCCAGCGATAAGGTAGCGGGGGGTGCAGATACGCAGTATTTT	CASDKVAGGADTQYF
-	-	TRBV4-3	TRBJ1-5	TGCGCCAGCAGCCAAGATCGGGATCAGCCCCAGCATTTT	CASSQDRDQPQHF
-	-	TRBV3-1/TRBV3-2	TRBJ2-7	TGTGCCAGCAGCACCTCTGACATATCCTACGAGCAGTACTTC	CASSTSDISYEQYF
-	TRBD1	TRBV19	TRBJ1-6	TGTGCCAGTAATTTTGGGACAGTCAATAATTCACCCCTCCACTTT	CASNFGTVNNSPLHF
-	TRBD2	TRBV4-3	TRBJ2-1	TGCGCCAGCAGCCCCGTAGGGCGGGGGTATACCGATGAGCAGTTCTTC	CASSPVGRGYTDEQFF
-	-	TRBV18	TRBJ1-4	TGTGCCAGCTCACCACCGCGGTGGACTGGCAAACTGTTTTTT	CASSPPRWTGKLFF
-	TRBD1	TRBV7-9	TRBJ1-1	TGTGCCAGCAGCTCGAAAACAGGGGCGAACACTGAAGCTTTCTTT	CASSSKTGANTEAFF
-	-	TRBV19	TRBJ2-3	TGTGCCAGTAGTATAGTCACAGGGTCAATAGATACGCAGTATTTT	CASSIVTGSIDTQYF
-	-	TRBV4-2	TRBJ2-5	TGTGCCAGCAGCCAAGATGGGGGCCCAGAGGAGACCCAGTACTTC	CASSQDGGPEETQYF
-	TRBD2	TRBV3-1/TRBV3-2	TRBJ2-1	TGTGCCAGCAGCCCGGGACTAGCGGGGGGCGCGTCCTACAATGAGCAGTTCTTC	CASSPGLAGGASYNEQFF
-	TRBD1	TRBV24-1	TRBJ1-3	TGTGCCACCAGTGATTGGGGACAGGGGAGCTCTGGAAACACCATATATTTT	CATSDWGQGSSGNTIYF
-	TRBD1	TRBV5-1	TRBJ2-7	TGCGCCAGCAGCCCATCGACAGGGAGCTCCTACGAGCAGTACTTC	CASSPSTGSSYEQYF
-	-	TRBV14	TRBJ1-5	TGTGCCAGCAGCCAAGACAGGCTCAATCAGCCCCAGCATTTT	CASSQDRLNQPQHF
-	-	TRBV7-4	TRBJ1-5	TGTGCCAGCAGCCTGGGACTACCCGGGGTTTATAGCAATCAGCCCCAGCATTTT	CASSLGLPGVYSNQPQHF
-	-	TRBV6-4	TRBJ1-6	TGTGCCAGCAGAGCTAACCCCAGGGCGTCGGGCTCACCCCTCCACTTT	CASRANPRASGSPLHF
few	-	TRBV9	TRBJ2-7	TGTGCCAGCAGCGGTGGGCGAGGACATGCCTACGAGCAGTACTTC	CASSGGRGHAYEQYF
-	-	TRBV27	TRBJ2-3	TGTGCCAGCAGTCCTTACCCGGGGAGCACAGATACGCAGTATTTT	CASSPYPGSTDTQYF
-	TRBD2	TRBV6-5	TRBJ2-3	TGTGCCAGCAGTTACTTGGCTAGCGGGGATAGAGATACGCAGTATTTT	CASSYLASGDRDTQYF
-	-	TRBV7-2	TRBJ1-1	TGTGCCAGCAGCGCATCAGGGGCGAGGAACACTGAAGCTTTCTTT	CASSASGARNTEAFF
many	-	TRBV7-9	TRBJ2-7	TGTGCCAGCACCGTCATTAGGGGGGGGCATTACGAGCAGTACTTC	CASTVIRGGHYEQYF
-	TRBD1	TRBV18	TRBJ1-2	TGTGCCAGCTCCCTGGGACAGGGAGATACCTATGGCTACACCTTC	CASSLGQGDTYGYTF
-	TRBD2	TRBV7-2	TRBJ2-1	TGTGCCAGCAGCCTTAGACGACTAGCGGGGGGGAACAATGAGCAGTTCTTC	CASSLRRLAGGNNEQFF
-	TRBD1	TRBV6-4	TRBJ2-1	TGTGCCAGCAGTGACAGATCAGGGGGCGACCACAATGAGCAGTTCTTC	CASSDRSGGDHNEQFF